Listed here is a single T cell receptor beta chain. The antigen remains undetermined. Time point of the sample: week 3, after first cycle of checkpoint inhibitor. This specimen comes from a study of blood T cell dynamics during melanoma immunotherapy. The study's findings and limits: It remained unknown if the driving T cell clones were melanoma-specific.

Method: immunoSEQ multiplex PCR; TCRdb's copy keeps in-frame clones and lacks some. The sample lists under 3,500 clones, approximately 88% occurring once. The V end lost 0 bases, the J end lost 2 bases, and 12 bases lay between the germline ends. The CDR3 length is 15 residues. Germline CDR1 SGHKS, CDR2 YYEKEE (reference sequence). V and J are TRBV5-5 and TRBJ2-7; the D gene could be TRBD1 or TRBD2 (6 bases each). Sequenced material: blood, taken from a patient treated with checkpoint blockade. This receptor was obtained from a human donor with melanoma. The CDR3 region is CASSLAGGLTYEQYF. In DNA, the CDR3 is TGTGCCAGCAGCTTGGCCGGGGGCCTCACCTACGAGCAGTACTTC.